One sample yielded the 12 T cell receptor beta chains listed below, sequenced in a study of cytomegalovirus exposure and HLA in healthy donors. PCR amplification relied on 60 Vbeta primers (plus 13 Jbeta primers). The repertoire was sequenced with immunoSEQ multiplex PCR; TCRdb's copy has only in-frame clones and lacks some. Altogether fewer than 250,000 clones are present, roughly 85% being singletons, with the ten largest covering 1.5% to 2%. Sequencing was performed on PBMCs. The receptor set was obtained from a male donor in good health and CMV-seronegative.

V and J are TRBV6-5 and TRBJ2-5; 8 bases are a match to TRBD2. The germline V gene encodes CDR1 MNHEY and CDR2 SVGAGI. The CDR3 has 15 amino acids. J was trimmed by 1 base and V by 0 bases; bases with no gene match: 1. Here the CDR3 reads CASSYSRGGQETQYF. The CDR3 region has the DNA TGTGCCAGCAGTTACTCTCGGGGGGGCCAAGAGACCCAGTACTTC.

This clone was observed a few times. The chain has TRBV6-5 and TRBJ1-2, with no clear D. CDR3 size: 16 residues. Deletions cut 0 bases from V and 6 bases from J, with 17 bases between. Germline-derived CDR1 and CDR2 are MNHEY and SVGAGI. Here the CDR3 reads CASSYSLSREKDGYTF. As DNA, the CDR3 is TGTGCCAGCAGTTACTCGCTTTCGAGGGAAAAGGATGGCTACACCTTC.

J is TRBJ2-1 and V is TRBV19; TRBD2 matches 15 bases. After removal of 5 bases from V and 0 bases from J, the junction contained 8 bases not matched to a gene. The CDR3 sequence is 19 residues long. The germline V gene has CDR1 LNHDA and CDR2 SQIVND (reference sequence). The CDR3 DNA is TGTGCCAGTAGTCCACCGCCGGGACTAGCGGGAGGCTCCTACAATGAGCAGTTCTTC. Amino acid sequence: CASSPPPGLAGGSYNEQFF. The complete variable domain, with remaining parts taken from reference TRBV19 and TRBJ2-1, reads DGGITQSPKYLFRKEGQNVTLSCEQNLNHDAMYWYRQDPGQGLRLIYYSQIVNDFQKGDIAEGYSVSREKKESFPLTVTSAQKNPTAFYLCASSPPPGLAGGSYNEQFFGPGTRLTVL.

This clone was counted between two and nine times. The V call is TRBV5-1, the J call TRBJ1-4; 8 bases map to TRBD1. The CDR3 consists of 15 residues. The J segment lost 4 bases and the V segment lost 2 bases, leaving 4 bases of the junction unmatched. Germline V gene lookup returns CDR1 SGHRS and CDR2 YFSETQ. Written as DNA, the CDR3 is TGCGCCAGCAGCTTTGGACAGGGCCTTAATGAAAAACTGTTTTTT. Translation: CASSFGQGLNEKLFF. The full variable domain, rest sourced from reference TRBV5-1 and TRBJ1-4, is KAGVTQTPRYLIKTRGQQVTLSCSPISGHRSVSWYQQTPGQGLQFLFEYFSETQRNKGNFPGRFSGRQFSNSRSEMNVSTLELGDSALYLCASSFGQGLNEKLFFGSGTQLSVL.

The genes are TRBV6-1 and TRBJ2-7; D remains unclear. With 6 bases removed from V and 2 bases from J, the gap between germline ends came to 8 bases. CDR1 is MNHNS, CDR2 SASEGT, per germline. The CDR3 extends over 12 amino acids. In DNA, the CDR3 is TGTGCCAGCAGCTCCCTCGCCTACGAGCAGTACTTC. Amino acids: CASSSLAYEQYF.

In its sample, this clone was seen once. The chain employs TRBV5-1 and TRBJ2-2; maybe TRBD2 (6 bases). The CDR3 spans 17 residues. V gave up 5 bases and J gave up 5 bases, with 22 bases separating them. CDR1 is SGHRS and CDR2 is YFSETQ in the germline V gene. In nucleotides, the CDR3 is TGCGCCAGCAGTTTTGCTGTCGGGGCGGGGAGGACCGGGGAGCTGTTTTTT. This gives the protein CASSFAVGAGRTGELFF.

The chain links TRBV4-1 to TRBJ1-5; maybe TRBD1 (5 bases). The CDR3 has 15 amino acids. Germline CDR1 and CDR2: MGHRA and YSYEKL. The V and J ends lost 2 bases and 3 bases respectively, with 11 bases between them. Written as DNA, the CDR3 is TGCGCCAGCAGCCAATATGACAGCCCCAATCAGCCCCAGCATTTT. Protein sequence: CASSQYDSPNQPQHF.

This clone has just one count. In DNA, the CDR3 is TGTGCCAGCAGCACATTACGCTCTGGGGCCAACGTCCTGACTTTC. Residues: CASSTLRSGANVLTF. The V and J genes are TRBV6-5 and TRBJ2-6; D gene ambiguous. Germline lookup yields CDR1 MNHEY and CDR2 SVGAGI. The CDR3 is 15 amino acids. The ends were cut back, 6 bases at V and 0 bases at J, with 9 bases in the middle.

The chain is built from TRBV29-1 and TRBJ1-4; 7 nucleotides match TRBD1. The CDR3 has 14 amino acids. V gave up 6 bases and J gave up 3 bases; unmatched junction bases: 7. CDR1 SQVTM and CDR2 ANQGSEA come from the germline V gene. The CDR3 region has the DNA TGCAGCGTCTCAGACAGGGTGGCTAATGAAAAACTGTTTTTT. Residues: CSVSDRVANEKLFF.

The sample holds one count of this clone. The V and J genes are TRBV28 and TRBJ2-7; TRBD2 aligns across 11 bases. The CDR3 has 16 residues. CDR1 and CDR2 from the germline V gene are MDHEN and SYDVKM. Trimming removed 6 bases from V and 5 bases from J; junction bases left unmatched: 12. The CDR3 DNA is TGTGCCAGCAGCCCGGGGCTAGCGGGGGGTTTTGACGAGCAGTACTTC. This codes for CASSPGLAGGFDEQYF.

The chain combines TRBV19 with TRBJ1-2; D remains ambiguous. The CDR3 sequence is 12 residues long. The germline V and J ends were trimmed by 3 bases and 7 bases, with 9 bases remaining between them. Germline loops: CDR1 LNHDA, CDR2 SQIVND (reference sequence). Written as DNA, the CDR3 is TGTGCCAGTAGTATTTCGGAGGGTGGCTACACCTTC. Its protein product is CASSISEGGYTF. Variable domain in full (rest from reference TRBV19 and TRBJ1-2): DGGITQSPKYLFRKEGQNVTLSCEQNLNHDAMYWYRQDPGQGLRLIYYSQIVNDFQKGDIAEGYSVSREKKESFPLTVTSAQKNPTAFYLCASSISEGGYTFGSGTRLTVV.

The chain is built from TRBV7-8 and TRBJ1-2; 9 nucleotides match TRBD1. The CDR3 runs to 18 residues. V lost 4 bases, J lost 4 bases, and 16 bases stayed unmatched. Germline assignment: CDR1 SGHVS and CDR2 FQNEAQ. CDR3 coding DNA: TGTGCCAGCAGCTCCATAGCCGGGACAGGGAACATCGGCTATGGCTACACCTTC. Residues: CASSSIAGTGNIGYGYTF.